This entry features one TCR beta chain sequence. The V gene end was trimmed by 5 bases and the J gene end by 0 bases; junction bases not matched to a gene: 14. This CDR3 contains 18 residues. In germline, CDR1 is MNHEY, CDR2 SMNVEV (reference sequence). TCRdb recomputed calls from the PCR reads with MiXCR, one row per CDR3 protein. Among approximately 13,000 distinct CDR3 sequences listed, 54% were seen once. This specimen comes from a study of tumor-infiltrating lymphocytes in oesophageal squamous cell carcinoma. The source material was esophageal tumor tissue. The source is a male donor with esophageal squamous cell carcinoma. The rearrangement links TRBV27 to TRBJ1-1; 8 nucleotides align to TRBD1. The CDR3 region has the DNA TGTGCCAGCAGTCCATATATTCGGACAGGGATGATGAACACTGAAGCTTTCTTT. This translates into CASSPYIRTGMMNTEAFF.